The 9 T cell receptor beta chains presented below share a single source sample, sequenced in a study of siplizumab effects on memory and regulatory T cells. TCRdb keeps only in-frame clones here, not all; method: immunoSEQ multiplex PCR. This table holds about 100,000 clones, about 91% found once. The sample taken for sequencing was CD4+ T cells sorted from blood. The receptors here all came from a human donor in good health.

The gene calls are TRBV7-2 and TRBJ2-4; 7 bases map to TRBD2. The germline V gene has CDR1 SGHTA and CDR2 FQGNSA. The ends lost 0 bases at V and 8 bases at J; junction bases unmatched: 4. The CDR3 sequence is 14 residues long. The CDR3 DNA is TGTGCCAGCAGCTTAGCCCAGGGAGGGGACATTCAGTACTTC. Its translation is CASSLAQGGDIQYF.

The chain employs TRBV5-6 and TRBJ1-4; TRBD1 agrees at 7 bases. Per the germline V gene, CDR1 is SGHDT and CDR2 is YYEEEE. The CDR3 has 15 amino acids. J gave up 8 bases and V 2 bases, and 9 bases lay outside the gene matches. DNA for the CDR3: TGTGCCAGCAGCTTTCGCCGACAGGGAGGGGAAAAACTGTTTTTT. Translated, it gives CASSFRRQGGEKLFF.

This sequence joins TRBV19 and TRBJ2-7; possible D gene TRBD1, 5 bases. The germline V and J ends were trimmed by 3 bases and 3 bases, with 15 bases remaining between them. The CDR3 totals 15 residues. Germline lookup yields CDR1 LNHDA and CDR2 SQIVND (reference sequence). CDR3 amino acids: CASSIWGSVDYEQYF. The CDR3, as DNA: TGTGCCAGTAGTATTTGGGGCAGCGTGGACTACGAGCAGTACTTC.

This rearrangement joins TRBV19 to TRBJ1-6; 10 nucleotides agree with TRBD1. J lost 7 bases, V lost 7 bases, and 1 base had no gene match. The CDR3 runs to 13 residues. Germline V gene data show CDR1 as LNHDA and CDR2 as SQIVND (reference sequence). CDR3 sequence reads: CASMGQGNSPLHF. The DNA for the CDR3 is TGTGCCAGTATGGGACAGGGGAATTCACCCCTCCACTTT.

For this clone: The junction departs from germline at one end; a sequencing error may be responsible. V gene TRBV6-1 combines with J gene TRBJ2-3, with D possibly being TRBD2 (5 bases). Germline CDR1 MNHNS, CDR2 SASEGT. This CDR3 is built from 13 residues. In DNA, the CDR3 is TGTGCCAGCAGTGTTACTAGAACAGAAACGCAGTATTTT. This translates into CASSVTRTETQYF.

The chain recombines TRBV2 with TRBJ2-2; the D is unclear. Germline CDR1 and CDR2: SNHLY and FYNNEI. The CDR3 is 12 residues long. V shed 8 bases and J shed 1 base, with 5 bases lying between them. CDR3: CASVVNTGELFF. The CDR3 DNA reads TGTGCCAGCGTAGTGAACACCGGGGAGCTGTTTTTT.

To note about this clone: Since no conserved phenylalanine or tryptophan closes the CDR3, a read error is the likely cause. Because the CDR3's place on the DNA is in doubt, the DNA is left out and the CDR3 is given as listed by TCRdb. This sequence joins TRBV7-5 and TRBJ1-6; the table's TRBD1 call for D was not verified on the DNA. TRBV7-5 is listed as a pseudogene. From its first to its last residue, the CDR3 has 11 amino acids. The CDR3 spells CVRRSCDRGRS.

This chain joins TRBV5-1 and TRBJ1-1; possibly TRBD1 for D (6 bases). V gave up 1 base and J gave up 3 bases, with 16 bases separating them. CDR1 and CDR2 from the germline V gene are SGHRS and YFSETQ. The CDR3 runs to 16 residues. The CDR3 coding sequence is TGCGCCAGCAGCTTGAGGCCGGGGGAGGGGGACACTGAAGCTTTCTTT. Translation: CASSLRPGEGDTEAFF. Filled out from reference TRBV5-1 and TRBJ1-1, the complete variable domain reads KAGVTQTPRYLIKTRGQQVTLSCSPISGHRSVSWYQQTPGQGLQFLFEYFSETQRNKGNFPGRFSGRQFSNSRSEMNVSTLELGDSALYLCASSLRPGEGDTEAFFGQGTRLTVV.

This clone was seen more than once but under ten times. The rearrangement uses TRBV4-2 and TRBJ1-3; D not certain. The length of the CDR3 is 13 residues. Trimming stripped 2 bases from V and 3 bases from J, with 5 bases between. The V gene's germline CDR1 is LGHNA and CDR2 YNFKEQ. In nucleotides, the CDR3 is TGTGCCAGCAGCCAAAATAATGGAAACACCATATATTTT. This codes for CASSQNNGNTIYF.